A single sample gave rise to the 13 T cell receptor beta chains below, sequenced in a study of Ad26.COV2.S vaccination and SARS-CoV-2 variants. Treatment in this sample: 15 to 20 received Ad26.COV2.S at low or high dose, single or two shots; about five received placebo; per-sample allocation not given. Sampling was done on day 63 after the first vaccine or placebo injection. Libraries were prepared by immunoSEQ multiplex PCR; TCRdb keeps only in-frame clonotypes and omits some of them. This table has around 350,000 clones, approximately 85% appearing once. Sequencing was performed on peripheral blood, taken in a trial of Ad26.COV2.S vaccine versus placebo. These receptors were collected from a person between 18 and 65 years old who received the Ad26.COV2.S COVID-19 vaccine or a placebo.

This clone was counted a few times. The rearrangement links TRBV30 to TRBJ2-1; D remains ambiguous. Trimming took 3 bases from V and 5 from J, leaving 14 bases between them. CDR1 and CDR2 (germline): GTSNPN, SVGIG (reference sequence). The CDR3 has 14 amino acids. In nucleotides, the CDR3 is TGTGCCTGGAGCTTGGGTGGGGTCCACAATGAGCAGTTCTTC. Translation: CAWSLGGVHNEQFF. The whole variable domain, remainder taken from reference TRBV30 and TRBJ2-1, is SQTIHQWPATLVQPVGSPLSLECTVEGTSNPNLYWYRQAAGRGLQLLFYSVGIGQISSEVPQNLSASRPQDRQFILSSKKLLLSDSGFYLCAWSLGGVHNEQFFGPGTRLTVL.

J is TRBJ2-1 and V is TRBV5-4; 8 bases are shared with TRBD2. With V trimmed by 4 bases and J by 12 bases, 15 bases remained unmatched. The CDR3 totals 15 residues. CDR1 and CDR2 (germline): SGHNT, YYREEE (reference sequence). CDR3 sequence: CASSLRSSGSLGQFF. CDR3 sequence (DNA): TGTGCCAGCAGCCTAAGGTCTAGCGGGTCCTTGGGGCAGTTCTTC.

The rearrangement links TRBV5-1 to TRBJ1-1, with 9 bases that match TRBD1. Looked up from germline, CDR1 is SGHRS and CDR2 is YFSETQ. This CDR3 is built from 17 residues. The V gene end was trimmed by 2 bases and the J gene end by 4 bases; junction bases not matched to a gene: 12. The CDR3 region is CASSLTGTGFRSTEAFF. In DNA, the CDR3 is TGCGCCAGCAGCTTAACCGGGACAGGGTTTAGAAGCACTGAAGCTTTCTTT.

V gene TRBV7-9 combines with J gene TRBJ2-7, with TRBD2 matching 7 bases. The CDR3 is 16 residues long. Germline loops: CDR1 SEHNR, CDR2 FQNEAQ (reference sequence). V shed 3 bases, J shed 2 bases, and the junction held 10 bases outside the gene matches. The CDR3 loop is CASSLADGGFPYEQYF. DNA for the CDR3: TGTGCCAGCAGCTTGGCCGACGGGGGGTTCCCCTACGAGCAGTACTTC.

The rearrangement uses TRBV7-2 and TRBJ1-2, with a possible D match to TRBD1 (5 bases). Germline assignment: CDR1 SGHTA and CDR2 FQGNSA. The V end was cut by 7 bases, the J end by 3 bases, with 21 bases between. This CDR3 spans 16 amino acids. CDR3 in amino acids: CASTPGGGWRDYGYTF. CDR3 DNA sequence: TGTGCCAGCACCCCTGGGGGGGGTTGGAGAGACTATGGCTACACCTTC.

In nucleotides, the CDR3 is TGTGCCAGCAGGGACCCCCAGGACTCTGGCTACACCTTC. This translates into CASRDPQDSGYTF. The gene calls are TRBV12-3 or TRBV12-4 and TRBJ1-2, with D hard to call. The germline V and J ends were trimmed by 6 bases and 7 bases, with 15 bases remaining between them. The CDR3 contains 13 residues.

The rearrangement uses TRBV5-1 and TRBJ1-5, with 7 nucleotides matching TRBD1. J lost 3 bases, V lost 4 bases, and 7 bases had no gene match. The germline V gene encodes CDR1 SGHRS and CDR2 YFSETQ. This CDR3 spans 15 amino acids. CDR3 bases: TGCGCCAGCAGCCCAGGACAGGATCTCAATCAGCCCCAGCATTTT. Protein product: CASSPGQDLNQPQHF.

The V gene is TRBV30, the J gene TRBJ2-1; D uncertain. Germline V lookup: CDR1 GTSNPN, CDR2 SVGIG (reference sequence). The V end was cut by 1 base, the J end by 6 bases, with 7 bases between. The CDR3 runs to 12 residues. CDR3 in amino acids: CAWSASGNEQFF. The CDR3 DNA is TGTGCCTGGAGTGCGTCCGGCAATGAGCAGTTCTTC.

This clone was seen a few times. V and J are TRBV5-4 and TRBJ1-1; D ambiguous. The CDR3 is 15 amino acids. Looked up from germline, CDR1 is SGHNT and CDR2 is YYREEE (reference sequence). The V end was cut by 2 bases, the J end by 2 bases, with 13 bases between. The CDR3 coding sequence is TGTGCCAGCAGCTTTTTTCCGGGTTCAAACACTGAAGCTTTCTTT. Translation: CASSFFPGSNTEAFF.

This clone showed up just a few times. The chain is built from TRBV4-3 and TRBJ1-5; no firm D call. This CDR3 region has 17 residues. V lost 0 bases and J 3 bases, leaving 15 bases between the germline ends. The V gene's germline CDR1 is LGHNA and CDR2 YSLEER. In nucleotides, the CDR3 is TGCGCCAGCAGCCAAGATCGGCACGGAGACCCCAATCAGCCCCAGCATTTT. It yields the protein CASSQDRHGDPNQPQHF.

The chain is built from TRBV27 and TRBJ2-5, with D hard to call. The CDR3 is made up of 14 amino acids. The germline V and J ends were trimmed by 4 bases and 5 bases, with 14 bases remaining between them. The germline CDR1 and CDR2 sequences are MNHEY and SMNVEV (reference sequence). The CDR3 nucleotides are TGTGCCAGCAGTTCCCCGGGTCTTCCTGAGACCCAGTACTTC. Its translation: CASSSPGLPETQYF.

The V and J genes are TRBV29-1 and TRBJ1-1, with TRBD1 identical over 9 bases. V shed 5 bases and J 11 bases; nucleotides not matched to a gene: 18. Per the germline V gene, CDR1 is SQVTM and CDR2 is ANQGSEA. This CDR3 has 15 residues. CDR3 sequence reads: CSVPGTGYGGDRAFF. The DNA of the CDR3 is TGCAGCGTTCCCGGGACAGGGTATGGAGGCGATCGGGCTTTCTTT. The whole variable domain, filled in from reference TRBV29-1 and TRBJ1-1, reads SAVISQKPSRDICQRGTSLTIQCQVDSQVTMMFWYRQQPGQSLTLIATANQGSEATYESGFVIDKFPISRPNLTFSTLTVSNMSPEDSSIYLCSVPGTGYGGDRAFFGQGTRLTVV.

The chain joins TRBV29-1 to TRBJ1-1; D uncertain. The V end lost 6 bases, the J end lost 0 bases, and 14 bases lay between the germline ends. CDR3 length equals 14 residues. CDR1 and CDR2 from the germline V gene are SQVTM and ANQGSEA. DNA of the CDR3: TGCAGCGTCGCGGCGTTATTATTGAACACTGAAGCTTTCTTT. The encoded protein is CSVAALLLNTEAFF.